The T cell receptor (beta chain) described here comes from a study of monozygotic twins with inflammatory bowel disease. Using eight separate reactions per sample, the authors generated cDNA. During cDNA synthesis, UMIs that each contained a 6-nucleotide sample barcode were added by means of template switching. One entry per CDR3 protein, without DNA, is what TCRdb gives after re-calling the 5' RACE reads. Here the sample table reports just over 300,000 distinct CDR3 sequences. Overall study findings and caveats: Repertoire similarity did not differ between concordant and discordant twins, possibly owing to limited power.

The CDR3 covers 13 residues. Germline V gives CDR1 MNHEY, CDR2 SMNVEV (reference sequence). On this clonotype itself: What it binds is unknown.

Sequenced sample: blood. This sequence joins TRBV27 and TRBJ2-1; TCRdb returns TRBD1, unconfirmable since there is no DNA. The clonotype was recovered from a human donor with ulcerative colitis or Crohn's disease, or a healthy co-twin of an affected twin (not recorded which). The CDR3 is CASSWDRYNEQFF.